This T cell receptor beta chain was identified during a study of vaccination and CD4 T cells after COVID-19. Study overall: Two of the convalescents were Hispanic, and the group consisted of six males and four females. Findings and limits, study-wide: Looking at convalescent patients, 304 of their 307 vaccine-specific clones were spike mono-reactive. Sampling was limited to relatively few convalescent patients, with no early post-infection timepoints studied.

Time point reported: late sampling 161 to 241 days after vaccination in a few convalescent patients. The treatment: approximately nine-day PBMC culture with coronavirus spike peptide pools or control peptides (ViraFEST assay). The Oncomine TCR Beta short-read assay was applied to DNA of cultured CD4+ T cells. In this case, cultured CD4+ T cells provided the extracted genomic DNA. TCRdb ran MiXCR on the PCR reads and lists one entry per CDR3 protein. The profile shows tens of thousands of distinct CDR3 sequences, 28% of them singletons. The CDR3 has 13 residues. CDR1 is DFQATT, CDR2 SNEGSKA, per germline (reference sequence). The V and J ends lost 0 bases and 5 bases respectively, with 9 bases between them. Only one count was recorded for this clonotype. What it recognizes is unknown.

This rearrangement joins TRBV20-1 to TRBJ2-3, with D possibly being TRBD2 (5 bases). This TCR was sampled from a human donor who had recovered from COVID-19. The sample here was CD4+ T cells from blood, cultured in vitro, taken about 7 months after SARS-CoV-2 vaccination. Written as DNA, the CDR3 is TGCAGTGCTAGAGACCCCGGGGAAGATACGCAGTATTTT. Translated: CSARDPGEDTQYF.